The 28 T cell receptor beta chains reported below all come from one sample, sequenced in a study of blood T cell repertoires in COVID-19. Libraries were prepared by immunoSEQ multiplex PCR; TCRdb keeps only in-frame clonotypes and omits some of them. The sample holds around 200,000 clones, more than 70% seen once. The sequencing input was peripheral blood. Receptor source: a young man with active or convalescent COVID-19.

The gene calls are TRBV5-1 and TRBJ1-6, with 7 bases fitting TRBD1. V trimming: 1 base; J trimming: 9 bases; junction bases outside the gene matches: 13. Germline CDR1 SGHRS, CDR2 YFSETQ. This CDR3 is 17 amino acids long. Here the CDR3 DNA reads TGCGCCAGCAGCTTGTCACAGCCGGGACAGTTTGGTTCACCCCTCCACTTT. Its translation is CASSLSQPGQFGSPLHF. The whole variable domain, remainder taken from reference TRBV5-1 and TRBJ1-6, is KAGVTQTPRYLIKTRGQQVTLSCSPISGHRSVSWYQQTPGQGLQFLFEYFSETQRNKGNFPGRFSGRQFSNSRSEMNVSTLELGDSALYLCASSLSQPGQFGSPLHFGNGTRLTVT.

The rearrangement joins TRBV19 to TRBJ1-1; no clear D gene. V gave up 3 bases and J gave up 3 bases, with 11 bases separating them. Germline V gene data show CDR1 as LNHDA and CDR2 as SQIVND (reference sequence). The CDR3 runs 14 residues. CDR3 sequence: CASSMAWPYTEAFF. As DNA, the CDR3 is TGTGCCAGTAGTATGGCATGGCCTTACACTGAAGCTTTCTTT.

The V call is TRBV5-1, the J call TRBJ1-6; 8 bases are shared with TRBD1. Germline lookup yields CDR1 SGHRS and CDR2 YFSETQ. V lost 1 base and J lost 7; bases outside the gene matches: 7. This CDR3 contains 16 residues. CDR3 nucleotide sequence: TGCGCCAGCAGCTTGACCAATGACAGGGGCAATTCACCCCTCCACTTT. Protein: CASSLTNDRGNSPLHF.

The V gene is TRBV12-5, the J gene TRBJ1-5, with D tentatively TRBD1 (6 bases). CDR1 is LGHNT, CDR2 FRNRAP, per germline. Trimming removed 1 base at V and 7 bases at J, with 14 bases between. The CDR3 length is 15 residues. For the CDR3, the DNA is TGTGCTAGTGGTTTGGGTACAGGGTATTCCCAGCCCCAGCATTTT. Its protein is CASGLGTGYSQPQHF.

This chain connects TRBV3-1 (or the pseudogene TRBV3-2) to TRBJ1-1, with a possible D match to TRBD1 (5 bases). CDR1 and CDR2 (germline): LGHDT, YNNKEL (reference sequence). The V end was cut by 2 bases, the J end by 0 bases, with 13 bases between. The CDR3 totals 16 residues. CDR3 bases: TGTGCCAGCAGCCAAAGCGTCAGGGCCCTGAACACTGAAGCTTTCTTT. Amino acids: CASSQSVRALNTEAFF.

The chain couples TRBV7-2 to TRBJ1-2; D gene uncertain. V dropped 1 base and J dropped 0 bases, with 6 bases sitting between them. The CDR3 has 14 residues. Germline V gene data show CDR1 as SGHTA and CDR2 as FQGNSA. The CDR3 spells CASSLGPANYGYTF. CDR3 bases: TGTGCCAGCAGCTTAGGCCCGGCTAACTATGGCTACACCTTC. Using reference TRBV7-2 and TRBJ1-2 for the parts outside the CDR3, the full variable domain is GAGVSQSPSNKVTEKGKDVELRCDPISGHTALYWYRQSLGQGLEFLIYFQGNSAPDKSGLPSDRFSAERTGGSVSTLTIQRTQQEDSAVYLCASSLGPANYGYTFGSGTRLTVV.

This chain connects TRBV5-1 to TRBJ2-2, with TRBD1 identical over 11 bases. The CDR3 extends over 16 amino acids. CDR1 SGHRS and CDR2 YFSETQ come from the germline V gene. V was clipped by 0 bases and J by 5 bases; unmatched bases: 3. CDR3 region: CASSLVGQGATGELFF. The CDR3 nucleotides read TGCGCCAGCAGCTTGGTAGGACAGGGGGCGACCGGGGAGCTGTTTTTT.

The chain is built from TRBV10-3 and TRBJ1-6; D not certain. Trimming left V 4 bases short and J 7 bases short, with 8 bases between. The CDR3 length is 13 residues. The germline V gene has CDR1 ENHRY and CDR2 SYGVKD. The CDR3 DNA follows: TGTGCCATCAGTGCGGGTGAGAATTCACCCCTCCACTTT. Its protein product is CAISAGENSPLHF.

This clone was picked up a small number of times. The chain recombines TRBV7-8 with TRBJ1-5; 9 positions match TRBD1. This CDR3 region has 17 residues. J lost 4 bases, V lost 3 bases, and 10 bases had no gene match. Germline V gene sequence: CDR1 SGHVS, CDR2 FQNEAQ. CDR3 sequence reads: CASSLAAGQGGNQPQHF. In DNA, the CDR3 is TGTGCCAGCAGCTTGGCCGCGGGACAGGGAGGAAATCAGCCCCAGCATTTT.

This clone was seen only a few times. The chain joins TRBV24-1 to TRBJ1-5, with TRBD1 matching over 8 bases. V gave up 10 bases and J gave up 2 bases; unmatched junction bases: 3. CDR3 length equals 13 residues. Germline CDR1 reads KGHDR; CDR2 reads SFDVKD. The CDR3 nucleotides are TGTGCCACTGCGACAGGGGGCAATCAGCCCCAGCATTTT. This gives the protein CATATGGNQPQHF.

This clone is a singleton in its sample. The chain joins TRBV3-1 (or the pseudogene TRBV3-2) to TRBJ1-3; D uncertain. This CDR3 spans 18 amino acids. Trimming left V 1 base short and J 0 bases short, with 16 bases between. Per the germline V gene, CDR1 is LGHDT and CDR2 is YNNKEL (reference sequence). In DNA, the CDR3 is TGTGCCAGCAGCCAAGTTCCGGGAACCGTCCTCTCTGGAAACACCATATATTTT. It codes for CASSQVPGTVLSGNTIYF.

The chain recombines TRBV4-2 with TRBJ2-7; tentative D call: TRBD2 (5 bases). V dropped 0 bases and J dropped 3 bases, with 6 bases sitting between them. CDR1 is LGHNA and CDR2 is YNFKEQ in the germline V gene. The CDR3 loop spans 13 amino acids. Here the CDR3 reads CASSQDGDYEQYF. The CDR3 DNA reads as TGTGCCAGCAGCCAAGACGGGGACTACGAGCAGTACTTC.

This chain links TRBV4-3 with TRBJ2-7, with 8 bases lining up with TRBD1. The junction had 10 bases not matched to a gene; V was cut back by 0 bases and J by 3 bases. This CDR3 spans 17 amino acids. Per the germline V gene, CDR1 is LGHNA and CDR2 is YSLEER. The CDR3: CASSQDPKTGENYEQYF. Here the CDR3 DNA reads TGCGCCAGCAGCCAAGATCCTAAGACAGGGGAAAACTACGAGCAGTACTTC.

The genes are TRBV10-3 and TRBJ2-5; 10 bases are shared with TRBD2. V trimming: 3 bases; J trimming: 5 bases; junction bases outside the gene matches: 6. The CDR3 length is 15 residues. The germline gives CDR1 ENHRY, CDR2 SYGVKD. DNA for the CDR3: TGTGCCATCAGTGAAAAGCGGGGGGGCCGGGAGACCCAGTACTTC. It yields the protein CAISEKRGGRETQYF.

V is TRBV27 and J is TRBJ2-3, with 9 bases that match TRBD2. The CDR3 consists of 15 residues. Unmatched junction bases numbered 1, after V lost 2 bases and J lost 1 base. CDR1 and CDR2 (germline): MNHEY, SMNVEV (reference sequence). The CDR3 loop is CASSLVAGGTDTQYF. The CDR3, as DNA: TGTGCCAGCAGTTTAGTAGCGGGGGGCACAGATACGCAGTATTTT.

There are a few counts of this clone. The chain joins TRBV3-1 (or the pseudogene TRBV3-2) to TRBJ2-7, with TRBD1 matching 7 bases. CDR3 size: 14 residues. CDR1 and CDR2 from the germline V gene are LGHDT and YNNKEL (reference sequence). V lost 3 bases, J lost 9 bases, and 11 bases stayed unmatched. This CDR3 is CASSHRDSRTGQYF. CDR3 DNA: TGTGCCAGCAGCCACAGGGACAGCCGCACCGGGCAGTACTTC.

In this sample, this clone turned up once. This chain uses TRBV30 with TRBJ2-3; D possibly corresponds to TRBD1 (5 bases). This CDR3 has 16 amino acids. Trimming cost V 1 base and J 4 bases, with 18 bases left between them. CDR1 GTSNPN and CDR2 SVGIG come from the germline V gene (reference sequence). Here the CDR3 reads CAWSAQGGWTPDTQYF. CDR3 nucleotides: TGTGCCTGGAGTGCCCAGGGTGGGTGGACGCCAGATACGCAGTATTTT.

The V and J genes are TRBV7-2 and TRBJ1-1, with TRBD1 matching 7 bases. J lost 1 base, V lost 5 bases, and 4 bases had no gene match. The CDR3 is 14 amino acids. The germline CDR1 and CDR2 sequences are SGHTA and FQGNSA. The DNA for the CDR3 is TGTGCCAGCAGCCCCAGGACAGGGAACACTGAAGCTTTCTTT. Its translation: CASSPRTGNTEAFF. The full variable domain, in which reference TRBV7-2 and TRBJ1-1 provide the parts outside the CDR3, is GAGVSQSPSNKVTEKGKDVELRCDPISGHTALYWYRQSLGQGLEFLIYFQGNSAPDKSGLPSDRFSAERTGGSVSTLTIQRTQQEDSAVYLCASSPRTGNTEAFFGQGTRLTVV.

Written as DNA, the CDR3 is TGTGCCAGCAGAAGACAGTCTCAAGAGACCCAGTACTTC. As protein: CASRRQSQETQYF. The rearrangement uses TRBV6-5 and TRBJ2-5, with D possibly matching TRBD1 (5 bases). Per the germline V gene, CDR1 is MNHEY and CDR2 is SVGAGI. V lost 6 bases, J lost 2 bases, and 10 bases lay in between. The CDR3 totals 13 residues.

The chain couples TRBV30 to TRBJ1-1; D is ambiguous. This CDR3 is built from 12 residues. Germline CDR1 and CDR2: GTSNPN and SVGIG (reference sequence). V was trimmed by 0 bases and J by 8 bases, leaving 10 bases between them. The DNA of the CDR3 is TGTGCCTGGAGTGTAATCGCGGGAGAAGCTTTCTTT. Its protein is CAWSVIAGEAFF. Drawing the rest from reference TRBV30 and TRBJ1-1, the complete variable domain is SQTIHQWPATLVQPVGSPLSLECTVEGTSNPNLYWYRQAAGRGLQLLFYSVGIGQISSEVPQNLSASRPQDRQFILSSKKLLLSDSGFYLCAWSVIAGEAFFGQGTRLTVV.

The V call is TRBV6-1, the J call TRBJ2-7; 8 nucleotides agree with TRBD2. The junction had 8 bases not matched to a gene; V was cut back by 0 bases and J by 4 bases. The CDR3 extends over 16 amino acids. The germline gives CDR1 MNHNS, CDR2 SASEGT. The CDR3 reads CASSEAGAGAGYEQYF. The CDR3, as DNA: TGTGCCAGCAGTGAAGCTGGAGCGGGAGCGGGTTACGAGCAGTACTTC.

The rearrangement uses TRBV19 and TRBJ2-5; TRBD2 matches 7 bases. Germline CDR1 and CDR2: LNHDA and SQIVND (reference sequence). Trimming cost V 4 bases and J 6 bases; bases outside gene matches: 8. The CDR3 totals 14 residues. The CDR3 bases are TGTGCCAGTAGTACTGGACTAGTCGGCAAGACCCAGTACTTC. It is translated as CASSTGLVGKTQYF.

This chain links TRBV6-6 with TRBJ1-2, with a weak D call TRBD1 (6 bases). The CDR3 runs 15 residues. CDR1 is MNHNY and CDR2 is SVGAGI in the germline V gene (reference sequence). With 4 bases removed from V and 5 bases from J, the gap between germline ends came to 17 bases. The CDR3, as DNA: TGTGCCAGCAGTTCTCTTAAGACAGGCCTATATGGCTACACCTTC. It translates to CASSSLKTGLYGYTF.

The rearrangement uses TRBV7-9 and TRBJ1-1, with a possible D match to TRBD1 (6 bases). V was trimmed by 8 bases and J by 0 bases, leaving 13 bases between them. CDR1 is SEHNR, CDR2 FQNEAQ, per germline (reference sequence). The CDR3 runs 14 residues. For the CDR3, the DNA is TGTGCCAGCGGACTGGGACATCTGAACACTGAAGCTTTCTTT. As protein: CASGLGHLNTEAFF.

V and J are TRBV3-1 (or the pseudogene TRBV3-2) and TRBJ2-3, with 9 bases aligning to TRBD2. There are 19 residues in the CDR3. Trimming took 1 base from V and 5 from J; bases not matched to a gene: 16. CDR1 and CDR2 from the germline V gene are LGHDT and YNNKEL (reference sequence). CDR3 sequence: CASSQAPAGGLRYQDTQYF. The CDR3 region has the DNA TGTGCCAGCAGCCAAGCTCCAGCGGGAGGTCTCAGGTATCAAGATACGCAGTATTTT.

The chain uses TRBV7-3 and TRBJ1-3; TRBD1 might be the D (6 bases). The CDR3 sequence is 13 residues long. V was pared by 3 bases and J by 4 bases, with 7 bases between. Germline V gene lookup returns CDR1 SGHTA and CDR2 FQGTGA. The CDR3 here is CASSLDSGNTIYF. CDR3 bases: TGTGCCAGCAGCTTGGACAGCGGAAACACCATATATTTT.

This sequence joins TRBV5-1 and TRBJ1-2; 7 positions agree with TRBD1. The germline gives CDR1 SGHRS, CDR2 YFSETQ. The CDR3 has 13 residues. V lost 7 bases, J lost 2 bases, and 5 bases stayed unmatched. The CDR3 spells CASRQGANYGYTF. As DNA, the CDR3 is TGCGCCAGCCGACAGGGCGCGAACTATGGCTACACCTTC.

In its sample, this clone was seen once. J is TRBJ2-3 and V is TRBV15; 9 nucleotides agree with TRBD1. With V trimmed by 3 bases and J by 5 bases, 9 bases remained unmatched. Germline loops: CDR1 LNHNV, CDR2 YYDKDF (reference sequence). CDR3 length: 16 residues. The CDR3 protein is CATSRLQGAQIDTQYF. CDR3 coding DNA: TGTGCCACCAGCAGGCTACAGGGGGCGCAAATAGATACGCAGTATTTT.